The clone carrying this T cell receptor beta chain came up many times. Antigen: not known. TCRdb's copy holds only in-frame clones and misses some; the assay was immunoSEQ multiplex PCR. This sample carries about 34,000 clones, none of them present only once. The sample is drawn from a study of T cell clonality in common variable immunodeficiency. Findings and caveats of the study: CVID subjects had higher TCRbeta clonality than healthy controls, most marked in about a third. In common variable immunodeficiency, TCR beta chains reportedly carried fewer deletions and N-nucleotide insertions.

Sequencing input: peripheral blood mononuclear cells. This clonotype was sampled from a human donor with common variable immunodeficiency.

The chain's CDR3 is CASSTGTRGLETQYF. Incomplete CDR3 DNA: TGCGCCAGCAGCACCGGGACTAGAGGGTTGGAGACC. The rearrangement joins TRBV5-1 to TRBJ2-5, with TRBD2 matching 8 bases. Sequencing ends 3 residues short of the CDR3 end; the germline J gene provides the rest. The J segment lost 5 bases and the V segment lost 4 bases, leaving 10 bases of the junction unmatched. Germline-derived CDR1 and CDR2 are SGHRS and YFSETQ. The CDR3 totals 15 residues.